The text below deals with one TCR beta chain. RNA transcripts yielded amplified TCR beta CDR3 regions. The study used the HTBI primer set for a first-round RT-PCR of the TCR CDR3. MiXCR, run by TCRdb on the multiplex PCR reads, gives a single entry per CDR3 protein. The data hold 490,000 or so distinct CDR3 sequences, with roughly 23% observed a single time. Looked up from germline, CDR1 is LGHNA and CDR2 is YSLEER. V gave up 3 bases and J gave up 4 bases; unmatched junction bases: 4. The CDR3 covers 15 residues. The sample originates from a study of T cells in Graves' hyperthyroidism and ophthalmopathy.

Material: blood. The receptor comes from a woman in her 70s with Graves' ophthalmopathy. The J gene is TRBJ2-5, the V gene TRBV4-3; TRBD1 aligns across 11 bases. For the CDR3, the DNA is TGCGCCAGCAGCCAGTCCGGGACAGGGGGAGAGACCCAGTACTTC. Translation gives CASSQSGTGGETQYF.